This TCR beta chain was recorded in a study of cytomegalovirus exposure and HLA in healthy donors. Study-wide results and caveats: One later analysis, an examination of the approximately 120 validation repertoires, found that first-cohort TCR clusters tended to co-occur in them. About 150 TCR beta chains were listed as cytomegalovirus-associated.

Note on this clone: What it recognizes is unknown.

The table came from immunoSEQ multiplex PCR; TCRdb's copy has only in-frame clones and leaves some out. The sample holds approximately 65,000 clones, almost 95% seen once. The CDR3 runs to 14 residues. Germline-derived CDR1 and CDR2 are SGHRS and YFSETQ. V was clipped by 0 bases and J by 3 bases, with 9 bases between them. The sequencing input was PBMCs. The rearrangement links TRBV5-1 to TRBJ2-5; D perhaps matches TRBD2 (5 bases). This clonotype was sampled from a man aged 18-30 years in good health and CMV-seropositive. CDR3: CASSLGGEEETQYF. DNA of the CDR3: TGCGCCAGCAGCTTGGGGGGAGAGGAAGAGACCCAGTACTTC.